This paragraph covers one T cell receptor (beta chain) sequence. Antigen specificity is unknown. Single viable CD3+CD4+CD8-CD45RO+ cells were sorted as the memory CD4+ T cells. Serum IgG to CMV pp150, pp28, p38 and p52 defined serostatus. The length of the CDR3 is 13 residues. Germline-derived CDR1 and CDR2 are GTSNPN and SVGIG (reference sequence). The J segment lost 4 bases and the V segment lost 7 bases, leaving 5 bases of the junction unmatched. The sample belongs to a study of memory CD4+ T cells and cytomegalovirus serostatus. Study information: This sample comes from healthy Belgian adults, fewer than 10 CMV seropositive, around 26 seronegative.

General study results and limits: CD4+ memory repertoires contained about two fifths of the 164 reported CMV TCRbeta sequences.

This table comes from immunoSEQ multiplex PCR, and its TCRdb copy is limited to in-frame clones, with some not included. The sample shows about 50,000 clones, roughly 78% of them seen only once. The sample taken for sequencing was memory CD4+ T cells from blood. The receptor comes from an adult in good health and CMV-seronegative. The chain couples TRBV30 to TRBJ2-7; 12 positions agree with TRBD2. CDR3 amino acids: CASAGTSGYEQYF. CDR3 in DNA: TGTGCCTCCGCCGGGACTAGCGGGTACGAGCAGTACTTC. The full variable domain, completed using reference TRBV30 and TRBJ2-7, is SQTIHQWPATLVQPVGSPLSLECTVEGTSNPNLYWYRQAAGRGLQLLFYSVGIGQISSEVPQNLSASRPQDRQFILSSKKLLLSDSGFYLCASAGTSGYEQYFGPGTRLTVT.